Included here is one TCR beta chain sequence, with context. Other DNA sequences from this sample encode an identical CDR3 as well. The CDR3 contains 12 residues. Germline CDR1 KGHSH, CDR2 LQKENI. The V and J ends lost 6 bases and 2 bases respectively, with 7 bases between them. The data belong to a study of cytomegalovirus exposure and HLA in healthy donors. The PCR employed 60 Vbeta primers together with 13 Jbeta primers. Here immunoSEQ multiplex PCR was the method, and the copy in TCRdb shows in-frame clones only, minus some. The table records 90,000 to 110,000 clones, 69% of them present only once. The receptor was derived from a man aged 25-40 years in good health and CMV-seronegative. This chain links TRBV18 with TRBJ1-1, with TRBD1 as a possible D gene (5 bases). Sequencing was carried out using PBMCs. The CDR3 nucleotides are TGTGCCAGCTCTCAGGGAAACACTGAAGCTTTCTTT. It specifies CASSQGNTEAFF.